Shown below are 18 T cell receptor beta chains from a single sample sequenced in a study of blood T cell repertoires in COVID-19. Repertoires were generated with immunoSEQ multiplex PCR, while TCRdb's copy carries only in-frame clones and drops some. The sample shows about 140,000 clones, just over 85% of them seen only once. Sequences were obtained from peripheral blood. These receptors originate from a woman between 55 and 75 years old with acute or convalescent COVID-19.

This clone was seen only a few times. The chain couples TRBV12-3 or TRBV12-4 to TRBJ2-7, with D maybe TRBD2 (6 bases). V lost 5 bases and J lost 1, with 9 bases in between. The CDR3 sequence is 13 residues long. The CDR3 DNA reads TGTGCCAGCAGTCTGGGGGGTTCCTACGAGCAGTACTTC. The encoded protein is CASSLGGSYEQYF.

This chain connects TRBV6-2 or TRBV6-3 to TRBJ2-5; tentatively, D is TRBD2 (6 bases). Germline loops: CDR1 MNHEY, CDR2 SVGEGT. This CDR3 comprises 15 residues. V was clipped by 0 bases and J by 7 bases, with 15 bases between them. The CDR3 spells CASSYSPELGGTQYF. CDR3 sequence (DNA): TGTGCCAGCAGTTACTCCCCGGAGCTGGGGGGGACCCAGTACTTC.

The J gene is TRBJ2-5, the V gene TRBV7-9; D is perhaps TRBD1 (5 bases). The CDR3 length is 14 residues. V was shortened by 0 bases and J by 3 bases, with 8 bases between the two germline ends. CDR1 and CDR2 (germline): SEHNR, FQNEAQ (reference sequence). The CDR3 loop is CASSLAGAEETQYF. The DNA for the CDR3 is TGTGCCAGCAGCTTAGCAGGGGCAGAAGAGACCCAGTACTTC.

The V call is TRBV9, the J call TRBJ2-2; 8 bases align to TRBD2. The ends lost 4 bases at V and 7 bases at J; junction bases unmatched: 12. Germline CDR1 and CDR2: SGDLS and YYNGEE. The CDR3 extends over 16 amino acids. CDR3 sequence reads: CASSRSGSGADGELFF. The CDR3 bases are TGTGCCAGCAGCCGGTCGGGTAGCGGGGCGGACGGGGAGCTGTTTTTT.

This chain links TRBV4-2 with TRBJ1-2; 7 nucleotides agree with TRBD1. The CDR3 spans 14 residues. Germline V gene data show CDR1 as LGHNA and CDR2 as YNFKEQ. Unmatched junction bases numbered 11, after V lost 3 bases and J lost 10 bases. CDR3 sequence (DNA): TGTGCCAGCAGCCATCCCGGGACAGCCCAATTCTACACCTTC. Its protein is CASSHPGTAQFYTF.

This chain links TRBV27 with TRBJ2-7, with 9 bases fitting TRBD1. The CDR3 is made up of 15 amino acids. V was clipped by 2 bases and J by 1 base; unmatched bases: 3. In germline, CDR1 is MNHEY, CDR2 SMNVEV (reference sequence). CDR3 residues: CASSLDRGDSYEQYF. CDR3 bases: TGTGCCAGCAGTTTAGACAGGGGGGATTCCTACGAGCAGTACTTC.

V and J are TRBV3-1 (or the pseudogene TRBV3-2) and TRBJ2-5, with 10 nucleotides matching TRBD2. V gave up 4 bases and J gave up 3 bases; unmatched junction bases: 2. The CDR3 contains 14 residues. Per germline, CDR1 LGHDT and CDR2 YNNKEL (reference sequence). CDR3 nucleotide sequence: TGTGCCAGCAGCCGAGGACTAGCGGAAGAGACCCAGTACTTC. Encoded protein: CASSRGLAEETQYF.

This rearrangement joins TRBV4-2 to TRBJ1-5; D unresolved. The CDR3 runs 14 residues. Between the trimmed V and J ends, which lost 0 bases and 4 bases, there was a span of 7 bases. Looked up from germline, CDR1 is LGHNA and CDR2 is YNFKEQ. CDR3 DNA sequence: TGTGCCAGCAGCCAAGAAGGCGGGAATCAGCCCCAGCATTTT. Residues: CASSQEGGNQPQHF.

This chain joins TRBV7-6 and TRBJ2-3, with D possibly matching TRBD1 (5 bases). V dropped 7 bases and J dropped 3 bases, with 14 bases sitting between them. The CDR3 covers 14 residues. CDR1 is SGHVS, CDR2 FNYEAQ, per germline. Here the CDR3 DNA reads TGTGCCAGCACCCCTGGGGCAGGAACAGATACGCAGTATTTT. Protein product: CASTPGAGTDTQYF.

The chain is built from TRBV18 and TRBJ1-4; a possible D gene is TRBD1 (6 bases). Per germline, CDR1 KGHSH and CDR2 LQKENI. V shed 4 bases and J shed 5 bases, with 8 bases lying between them. CDR3 size: 13 residues. CDR3 protein: CASSRDTNEKLFF. The CDR3 region has the DNA TGTGCCAGCTCACGGGACACCAATGAAAAACTGTTTTTT.

The chain carries TRBV20-1 and TRBJ2-7; D possibly corresponds to TRBD1 (5 bases). CDR1 is DFQATT and CDR2 is SNEGSKA in the germline V gene (reference sequence). The V end lost 6 bases, the J end lost 3 bases, and 24 bases lay between the germline ends. This CDR3 spans 16 amino acids. CDR3 region: CSASGLGRVKVYEQYF. CDR3 DNA sequence: TGCAGTGCCAGTGGGCTGGGCAGGGTAAAGGTCTACGAGCAGTACTTC.

The CDR3 DNA reads as TGTGCCTGGAGTTTCGGCAGGTCTAACTATGGCTACACCTTC. It codes for CAWSFGRSNYGYTF. V gene TRBV30 combines with J gene TRBJ1-2; unclear D gene. Germline lookup yields CDR1 GTSNPN and CDR2 SVGIG (reference sequence). V was shortened by 2 bases and J by 0 bases, with 10 bases between the two germline ends. The CDR3 is made up of 14 amino acids.

This sequence joins TRBV10-3 and TRBJ2-2; 7 bases are shared with TRBD1. This CDR3 region has 14 residues. The germline gives CDR1 ENHRY, CDR2 SYGVKD. The V segment lost 6 bases and the J segment 5 bases; nucleotides outside the gene matches: 6. This chain's CDR3 is CAIRSQGETGELFF. The CDR3 bases are TGTGCCATCAGAAGTCAGGGGGAAACCGGGGAGCTGTTTTTT.

Notes on this clone: Likely a read error: the CDR3 ends without its conserved phenylalanine or tryptophan. The DNA is left out, because the CDR3 cannot be placed on it with certainty; the CDR3 is given as TCRdb lists it. This chain joins TRBV11-1 and TRBJ2-7; the D call in the table, TRBD1, was not verified against the DNA. Germline V CDR1 and CDR2: SGHAT, FQDESV (reference sequence). The CDR3 adds up to 12 amino acids, both ends counted. The CDR3 loop is CASSPTPGQPTL.

The chain recombines TRBV2 with TRBJ1-1; 9 nucleotides agree with TRBD1. The CDR3 has 12 amino acids. Trimming at V came to 10 bases and at J to 5 bases, leaving 5 bases not matched to a gene. Per germline, CDR1 SNHLY and CDR2 FYNNEI. CDR3 amino acids: CAIDRGTTEAFF. The CDR3 region has the DNA TGTGCCATAGACAGGGGGACGACTGAAGCTTTCTTT.

The V gene is TRBV19, the J gene TRBJ2-3, with D unclear. Per germline, CDR1 LNHDA and CDR2 SQIVND (reference sequence). Trimming pared 3 bases from V and 5 bases from J, leaving 12 bases between. The CDR3 covers 14 residues. This CDR3 is CASSMDPRQDTQYF. DNA for the CDR3: TGTGCCAGTAGTATGGATCCGAGGCAAGATACGCAGTATTTT.

The chain combines TRBV11-2 with TRBJ2-7; no reliable D call. Germline V gene lookup returns CDR1 SGHAT and CDR2 FQNNGV. The CDR3 is 11 amino acids. The V end lost 5 bases, the J end lost 7 bases, and 9 bases lay between the germline ends. The CDR3 DNA sequence: TGTGCCAGCAGCCCCCTAGATGAGCAGTACTTC. Translated, it gives CASSPLDEQYF.

This rearrangement joins TRBV4-2 to TRBJ1-4, with D uncertain. With 1 base removed from V and 0 bases from J, the gap between germline ends came to 9 bases. Germline assignment: CDR1 LGHNA and CDR2 YNFKEQ. The CDR3 spans 16 residues. CDR3 region: CASSQVLSATNEKLFF. The CDR3 DNA reads TGTGCCAGCAGCCAAGTCTTGAGTGCAACTAATGAAAAACTGTTTTTT.